The clone carrying this T cell receptor (beta chain) was counted only a few times. Its specificity is unknown. The sample originates from a study of identical twins. TCRdb re-derived calls from the 5' RACE reads in MiXCR, one entry per CDR3 protein. Of some 1,600,000 distinct CDR3 sequences in the sample, about 32% were seen once. The CDR3 is made up of 17 amino acids. Germline lookup yields CDR1 SGHVS and CDR2 FQNEAQ. Study-level results: Models predicted too little out-of-frame TCR alpha sharing in monozygotic twins. Abundant beta clonotypes from cord blood had fewer insertions, unlike memory repertoires, which showed none. Partial confounding of zero-insertion analyses by invariant MAIT and iNKT cells was possible.

Source material: cord blood. The sequence was collected from a newborn girl in good health. The chain couples TRBV7-8 to TRBJ2-7; D remains ambiguous. The DNA end favors TRBJ2-5, so the J call may be wrong. CDR3 in amino acids: CASREKRVGGVRETQYF. The DNA for the CDR3 is TGTGCCAGCAGAGAAAAAAGGGTCGGCGGCGTTAGAGAGACCCAGTACTTC.